This entry lists 12 T cell receptor beta chains sequenced from one sample in a study of cytomegalovirus exposure and HLA in healthy donors. The PCR had 60 Vbeta and 13 Jbeta primers. TCRdb keeps only in-frame clones here, not all; method: immunoSEQ multiplex PCR. The sample lists under 85,000 clones, about 70% occurring once. Specimen: PBMCs. The receptor source for this set is a man aged 18 to 30 in good health and CMV-seronegative.

The chain carries TRBV19 and TRBJ1-6; D not resolved. Germline V gives CDR1 LNHDA, CDR2 SQIVND (reference sequence). The V end was cut by 4 bases, the J end by 5 bases, with 12 bases between. This CDR3 is built from 15 residues. The CDR3 protein is CASSKSREDNSPLHF. For the CDR3, the DNA is TGTGCCAGTAGTAAATCCCGGGAAGATAATTCACCCCTCCACTTT.

The chain uses TRBV7-8 and TRBJ1-5; D is undetermined. Trimming removed 1 base from V and 5 bases from J, with 12 bases in between. Germline values: CDR1 SGHVS, CDR2 FQNEAQ. The CDR3 runs 15 residues. CDR3 coding DNA: TGTGCCAGCAGCTTAGTAGCGGGTTTCGATCAGCCCCAGCATTTT. Translation gives CASSLVAGFDQPQHF.

CDR3 region: CASSSRLAITQETQYF. CDR3 sequence (DNA): TGTGCCAGCAGTTCCAGACTAGCCATAACGCAAGAGACCCAGTACTTC. The chain recombines TRBV7-2 with TRBJ2-5; 7 bases agree with TRBD2. The CDR3 is 16 residues long. The germline V gene has CDR1 SGHTA and CDR2 FQGNSA. The junction had 12 bases not matched to a gene; V was cut back by 6 bases and J by 2 bases.

The chain is built from TRBV18 and TRBJ1-2, with D perhaps matching TRBD1 (5 bases). Germline V CDR1 and CDR2: KGHSH, LQKENI. The ends were cut back, 3 bases at V and 8 bases at J, with 13 bases in the middle. This CDR3 spans 13 amino acids. CDR3 amino acids: CASSPEGKEGYTF. The CDR3 nucleotides read TGTGCCAGCTCACCGGAGGGGAAGGAGGGCTACACCTTC.

The rearrangement uses TRBV5-4 and TRBJ1-1; D possibly corresponds to TRBD1 (5 bases). V lost 4 bases and J 5 bases, leaving 18 bases between the germline ends. Germline V lookup: CDR1 SGHNT, CDR2 YYREEE (reference sequence). The CDR3 length is 15 residues. CDR3 in DNA: TGTGCCAGCAGCCCTGTAGACCTGGGGGGGACTGAAGCTTTCTTT. Translated: CASSPVDLGGTEAFF. The full variable domain, completed using reference TRBV5-4 and TRBJ1-1, is ETGVTQSPTHLIKTRGQQVTLRCSSQSGHNTVSWYQQALGQGPQFIFQYYREEENGRGNFPPRFSGLQFPNYSSELNVNALELDDSALYLCASSPVDLGGTEAFFGQGTRLTVV.

This chain joins TRBV5-1 and TRBJ2-2; unclear D gene. V lost 4 bases, J lost 7 bases, and 5 bases lay in between. The V gene's germline CDR1 is SGHRS and CDR2 YFSETQ. The CDR3 has 11 residues. The CDR3 sequence is CASSPNGELFF. As DNA, the CDR3 is TGCGCCAGCAGCCCCAACGGGGAGCTGTTTTTT.

This clone was seen once. J is TRBJ1-6 and V is TRBV5-1, with TRBD1 identical over 7 bases. The CDR3 extends over 17 amino acids. With 0 bases clipped from V and 7 bases from J, the junction kept 10 bases outside the gene matches. The V gene's germline CDR1 is SGHRS and CDR2 YFSETQ. This CDR3 reads CASSLAAGQASNSPLHF. In nucleotides, the CDR3 is TGCGCCAGCAGCTTGGCCGCAGGACAGGCCTCAAATTCACCCCTCCACTTT.

This clone came up a few times. CDR3 sequence (DNA): TGCGCCAGCAGCCCGGGTACCCTAAAGAACACTGAAGCTTTCTTT. This sequence encodes CASSPGTLKNTEAFF. The rearrangement joins TRBV5-1 to TRBJ1-1, with no clear D. This CDR3 comprises 15 residues. Germline-derived CDR1 and CDR2 are SGHRS and YFSETQ. Trimming cost V 4 bases and J 1 base, with 14 bases left between them.

This clone has a handful of counts. The V and J genes are TRBV14 and TRBJ2-1; TRBD2 matches 10 bases. V gave up 4 bases and J gave up 3 bases; unmatched junction bases: 15. This CDR3 has 19 amino acids. In germline, CDR1 is SGHDN, CDR2 FVKESK. In DNA form, the CDR3 reads TGTGCCAGCAGCCGCATAACCCCCAGCGGGGGGGCCGGCTACAATGAGCAGTTCTTC. It yields the protein CASSRITPSGGAGYNEQFF.

J is TRBJ2-7 and V is TRBV27; 9 nucleotides agree with TRBD1. V dropped 2 bases and J dropped 9; count of bases not matched to a gene: 8. The CDR3 is 14 amino acids. Germline assignment: CDR1 MNHEY and CDR2 SMNVEV (reference sequence). DNA of the CDR3: TGTGCCAGCAGTTTAGCCCCGGGACAGGGAGGGCAGTACGTC. This encodes CASSLAPGQGGQYV.

V is TRBV6-6 and J is TRBJ2-7; 7 bases align to TRBD2. V trimming: 6 bases; J trimming: 2 bases; junction bases outside the gene matches: 7. CDR1 is MNHNY and CDR2 is SVGAGI in the germline V gene (reference sequence). CDR3 length: 14 amino acids. The DNA of the CDR3 is TGTGCCAGCAGCCCCGTTGGGGGGGCCTACGAGCAGTACTTC. It encodes CASSPVGGAYEQYF.

The CDR3 DNA sequence: TGTGCCAGCAACAGACAGGTCGGGGCCGGGGAGCTGTTTTTT. Its protein is CASNRQVGAGELFF. The chain combines TRBV2 with TRBJ2-2; tentatively, D is TRBD1 (6 bases). The V and J ends lost 7 bases and 6 bases respectively, with 15 bases between them. Germline CDR1 and CDR2: SNHLY and FYNNEI. CDR3 length: 14 amino acids.